This T cell receptor (beta chain) was observed in a study of T-cell memory formation after mild COVID-19. Turning to the study itself: TCR clusters mostly belonged to single donors.

This clonotype was observed a few times. The antigen is unknown. Findings and limits, study-wide: Among contracting clones, CD4+ were mainly CM/EM and CD8+ enriched in EMRA. While clones contracting from day 15 to 85 were balanced between CD4 and CD8, later expanders leaned CD4+.

TCR alpha and TCR beta cDNA libraries with sample barcodes and UMIs came from 5'RACE using constant-segment primers. MiXCR, applied by TCRdb to the 5' RACE reads, yields one record per CDR3 protein. This table has hundreds of thousands of distinct CDR3 sequences, under 30% appearing once. Germline V lookup: CDR1 SGHRS, CDR2 YFSETQ. With 7 bases clipped from V and 3 bases from J, the junction kept 5 bases outside the gene matches. The CDR3 has 13 amino acids. V gene TRBV5-1 combines with J gene TRBJ1-2, with 8 bases aligning to TRBD1. This receptor was obtained from an adult woman who had mild COVID-19 (a few samples of this study predate the infection). Cell type and time point are not known. The sample was PBMCs or a T cell subset sorted from them (not recorded which). The DNA of the CDR3 is TGCGCCAGCCCGGACAGGGAAGACTATGGCTACACCTTC. Translation: CASPDREDYGYTF.